The 7 T cell receptor beta chains in this list originate from one sample, sequenced in a study of beta chain features in type 1 diabetes. Findings and caveats of the study: Type 1 diabetes patients had moderately but significantly shorter TCRB CDR3s in all four CD4+ subsets.

The antigens of these receptors remain unknown. Expressed TCRB transcripts were sequenced, since all the RNA that had been isolated was reverse transcribed. Profiled with immunoSEQ multiplex PCR; TCRdb holds only in-frame clones, not every one. Seen here are over 200,000 clones, 11% observed once, and the top ten hold around 0.018%. Sequenced material: naive CD4+ T cells from blood. The receptors were sampled from a man in his thirties or forties with type 1 diabetes.

There are a few counts of this clone. The chain links TRBV2 to TRBJ1-5; weak D call: TRBD1 (6 bases). The CDR3 is made up of 13 amino acids. V was shortened by 6 bases and J by 4 bases, with 10 bases between the two germline ends. From germline, CDR1 is SNHLY and CDR2 FYNNEI. The DNA for the CDR3 is TGTGCCAGCAGATTGACAGGTAATCAGCCCCAGCATTTT. This encodes CASRLTGNQPQHF. The full variable domain, completed using reference TRBV2 and TRBJ1-5, is EPEVTQTPSHQVTQMGQEVILRCVPISNHLYFYWYRQILGQKVEFLVSFYNNEISEKSEIFDDQFSVERPDGSNFTLKIRSTKLEDSAMYFCASRLTGNQPQHFGDGTRLSIL.

The V call is TRBV27, the J call TRBJ2-1; 7 nucleotides agree with TRBD2. The CDR3 has 14 residues. Trimming took 0 bases from V and 5 from J; bases not matched to a gene: 1. CDR1 and CDR2 (germline): MNHEY, SMNVEV (reference sequence). This CDR3 reads CASSLSRGNNEQFF. As DNA, the CDR3 is TGTGCCAGCAGTTTATCGCGGGGGAACAATGAGCAGTTCTTC.

This clone was seen a few times. The chain links TRBV2 to TRBJ2-1; perhaps TRBD2 as D (6 bases). CDR1 is SNHLY, CDR2 FYNNEI, per germline. This CDR3 spans 11 amino acids. The CDR3 region is CVGGTYNEQFF. CDR3 DNA: TGTGTGGGGGGTACCTACAATGAGCAGTTCTTC.

This clone was found a few times. The chain carries TRBV27 and TRBJ2-7; 9 positions agree with TRBD1. The CDR3 is 15 residues long. Per the germline V gene, CDR1 is MNHEY and CDR2 is SMNVEV (reference sequence). Losses at the gene ends were 3 bases for V and 4 bases for J; bases not matched to a gene: 7. The DNA of the CDR3 is TGTGCCAGCAGTTTGTTCCGCGGGACAGGGTACGAGCAGTACTTC. It translates to CASSLFRGTGYEQYF.

This clone was picked up many times. This chain connects TRBV13 to TRBJ2-1; a possible D gene is TRBD2 (5 bases). The CDR3 is 14 amino acids. The germline gives CDR1 PRHDT, CDR2 FYEKMQ (reference sequence). Trimming took off 5 bases at V and 0 bases at J, with 8 bases between the two ends. The CDR3 reads CASSKAGSYNEQFF. The CDR3, as DNA: TGTGCCAGCAGCAAGGCGGGCTCCTACAATGAGCAGTTCTTC.

The V gene is TRBV6-9, the J gene TRBJ2-3; D is undetermined. The germline V gene encodes CDR1 MNHGY and CDR2 SVAAGI. This CDR3 comprises 12 residues. Trimming removed 7 bases from V and 0 bases from J, with 5 bases in between. In DNA form, the CDR3 reads TGTGCCAGCAACACGAGCACAGATACGCAGTATTTT. Amino acids: CASNTSTDTQYF.

This chain joins TRBV19 and TRBJ2-5; D may be TRBD2 (5 bases). From germline, CDR1 is LNHDA and CDR2 SQIVND (reference sequence). V lost 5 bases and J lost 2, with 12 bases in between. There are 14 residues in the CDR3. CDR3 sequence reads: CASSPLSGQETQYF. The CDR3 DNA sequence: TGTGCCAGTAGTCCCCTCAGCGGACAAGAGACCCAGTACTTC.